The 17 T cell receptor beta chains given below trace back to one sample, sequenced in a study of blood T cell repertoires in COVID-19. TCRdb keeps only in-frame clones here, not all; method: immunoSEQ multiplex PCR. The sample comprises 220,000 or so clones, approximately 85% of which are singletons, and over 7% rests with the top ten. The sequencing sample was made of peripheral blood. The receptors stem from a woman of 80 years or more with COVID-19, enrolled during active disease.

This clone was seen a few times. The chain has TRBV7-3 and TRBJ2-3; 9 nucleotides match TRBD1. Germline trimming cut 3 bases from V and 5 bases from J; bases unmatched to any gene: 9. Germline assignment: CDR1 SGHTA and CDR2 FQGTGA. CDR3 size: 16 residues. The CDR3 is CASSFQGQGRVDTQYF. CDR3 nucleotide sequence: TGTGCCAGCAGCTTCCAGGGACAGGGAAGGGTAGATACGCAGTATTTT. Full variable domain (outside the CDR3, taken from reference TRBV7-3 and TRBJ2-3): GAGVSQTPSNKVTEKGKYVELRCDPISGHTALYWYRQSLGQGPEFLIYFQGTGAADDSGLPNDRFFAVRPEGSVSTLKIQRTERGDSAVYLCASSFQGQGRVDTQYFGPGTRLTVL.

The chain has TRBV5-4 and TRBJ2-1; D is undetermined. The germline CDR1 and CDR2 sequences are SGHNT and YYREEE (reference sequence). CDR3 length: 14 residues. V lost 4 bases to trimming and J lost 0 bases, with 8 bases between them. The CDR3 spells CASSPRSSYNEQFF. The CDR3 nucleotides are TGTGCCAGCAGCCCAAGGAGCTCCTACAATGAGCAGTTCTTC.

This chain connects TRBV30 to TRBJ2-3; D is possibly TRBD2 (6 bases). Deletions cut 3 bases from V and 4 bases from J, with 11 bases between. The CDR3 spans 13 residues. The germline V gene encodes CDR1 GTSNPN and CDR2 SVGIG (reference sequence). The CDR3 DNA reads TGTGCCTGGAGCGGCGGGAACGCAGATACGCAGTATTTT. Translated: CAWSGGNADTQYF.

This clone has only a few counts. The chain is built from TRBV2 and TRBJ1-2; 7 positions match TRBD1. The CDR3 is 14 amino acids. Germline-derived CDR1 and CDR2 are SNHLY and FYNNEI. V shed 9 bases and J 1 base; nucleotides not matched to a gene: 8. CDR3 loop: CASIQGVNNYGYTF. The CDR3 DNA sequence: TGTGCCAGTATTCAGGGGGTAAATAACTATGGCTACACCTTC.

V and J are TRBV19 and TRBJ1-1, with TRBD1 identical over 7 bases. Germline V gene lookup returns CDR1 LNHDA and CDR2 SQIVND (reference sequence). This CDR3 has 15 residues. V was clipped by 3 bases and J by 4 bases; unmatched bases: 8. The CDR3 coding sequence is TGTGCCAGTAGTATTGGCCCTAAGGGGGCCACTGAAGCTTTCTTT. Its translation: CASSIGPKGATEAFF. The complete variable domain, with remaining parts taken from reference TRBV19 and TRBJ1-1, reads DGGITQSPKYLFRKEGQNVTLSCEQNLNHDAMYWYRQDPGQGLRLIYYSQIVNDFQKGDIAEGYSVSREKKESFPLTVTSAQKNPTAFYLCASSIGPKGATEAFFGQGTRLTVV.

This clone was picked up many times. V usage is TRBV6-2 or TRBV6-3 and J usage is TRBJ1-5, with 9 nucleotides matching TRBD1. J was trimmed by 0 bases and V by 0 bases; bases with no gene match: 9. The CDR3 has 19 residues. Germline V gene data show CDR1 as MNHEY and CDR2 as SVGEGT. CDR3 sequence reads: CASSYSTRQGVDSNQPQHF. Here the CDR3 DNA reads TGTGCCAGCAGTTACTCGACAAGACAGGGGGTAGATAGCAATCAGCCCCAGCATTTT.

The J gene is TRBJ1-5, the V gene TRBV19, with a weak D call TRBD1 (6 bases). Germline values: CDR1 LNHDA, CDR2 SQIVND (reference sequence). With 7 bases removed from V and 0 bases from J, the gap between germline ends came to 13 bases. The CDR3 has 15 amino acids. The CDR3 here is CASTPGTPSNQPQHF. CDR3 nucleotide sequence: TGTGCCAGTACCCCCGGGACACCTAGCAATCAGCCCCAGCATTTT.

The rearrangement uses TRBV6-1 and TRBJ1-2; TRBD1 might be the D (6 bases). There are 15 residues in the CDR3. V lost 3 bases and J lost 4, with 15 bases in between. Per germline, CDR1 MNHNS and CDR2 SASEGT. CDR3 nucleotide sequence: TGTGCCAGCAGTGACCAGACGACAGGCCCCTATGGCTACACCTTC. Encoded protein: CASSDQTTGPYGYTF.

This sequence joins TRBV3-1 (or the pseudogene TRBV3-2) and TRBJ1-2; 7 bases align to TRBD1. Germline CDR1 and CDR2: LGHDT and YNNKEL (reference sequence). J lost 4 bases, V lost 1 base, and 12 bases had no gene match. The CDR3 has 17 residues. DNA for the CDR3: TGTGCCAGCAGCCAAGTGCTGACTTGGGACAGAGCCTATGGCTACACCTTC. The encoded protein is CASSQVLTWDRAYGYTF.

This clone was seen only once. V usage is TRBV5-1 and J usage is TRBJ2-3; 10 bases are a match to TRBD2. The trim removed 6 bases at V and 2 bases at J, leaving 6 bases unmatched. CDR3 size: 15 residues. The germline V gene has CDR1 SGHRS and CDR2 YFSETQ. The DNA of the CDR3 is TGCGCCAGCAAGTCTAGCGGGGGTATCACAGATACGCAGTATTTT. It translates to CASKSSGGITDTQYF.

The genes are TRBV20-1 and TRBJ2-7; D perhaps matches TRBD2 (5 bases). CDR1 is DFQATT, CDR2 SNEGSKA, per germline (reference sequence). V was clipped by 5 bases and J by 4 bases, with 9 bases between them. CDR3 length: 11 amino acids. The DNA of the CDR3 is TGCAGTGCTTGGACTGGATACGAGCAGTACTTC. Translation gives CSAWTGYEQYF.

The genes are TRBV4-1 and TRBJ2-1; TRBD2 is a possible D gene (5 bases). The ends were cut back, 7 bases at V and 8 bases at J, with 18 bases in the middle. The germline gives CDR1 MGHRA, CDR2 YSYEKL. The CDR3 totals 14 residues. CDR3 nucleotides: TGCGCCAGCAAGGTAATGGCTAGCTCTGATGAGCAGTTCTTC. It specifies CASKVMASSDEQFF.

This rearrangement joins TRBV5-1 to TRBJ1-6; 7 positions match TRBD1. V lost 3 bases to trimming and J lost 8 bases; unmatched junction nucleotides: 8. The CDR3 runs to 15 residues. The germline V gene encodes CDR1 SGHRS and CDR2 YFSETQ. CDR3 sequence reads: CASSWLPDRDSPLHF. The CDR3 DNA sequence: TGCGCCAGCAGCTGGCTCCCAGACAGGGATTCACCCCTCCACTTT.

The rearrangement uses TRBV28 and TRBJ1-5; D unclear. The V end lost 4 bases, the J end lost 8 bases, and 9 bases lay between the germline ends. Germline CDR1 is MDHEN and CDR2 is SYDVKM. CDR3 size: 12 residues. CDR3 coding DNA: TGTGCCAGCAGTTCCCAATTTGAGCCCCAGCATTTT. Its translation: CASSSQFEPQHF.

The rearrangement links TRBV25-1 to TRBJ2-1; D is possibly TRBD2 (6 bases). CDR1 is MGHDK and CDR2 is SYGVNS in the germline V gene. V lost 2 bases, J lost 6 bases, and 14 bases lay in between. The CDR3 spans 15 residues. CDR3 nucleotides: TGTGCCAGCAGTGAACTACTAGCAGGGACCAATGAGCAGTTCTTC. Translated, it gives CASSELLAGTNEQFF.

The chain's CDR3 is CASSLLPPPLAGGHWTQYF. In nucleotides, the CDR3 is TGTGCCAGCAGTTTACTCCCTCCACCTTTAGCGGGGGGGCATTGGACCCAGTACTTC. The chain carries TRBV27 and TRBJ2-5, with 11 bases matching TRBD2. Germline V gene sequence: CDR1 MNHEY, CDR2 SMNVEV (reference sequence). The CDR3 is 19 residues long. Germline trimming cut 2 bases from V and 7 bases from J; bases unmatched to any gene: 18.

The chain is built from TRBV5-1 and TRBJ1-1; 7 positions match TRBD1. CDR3 length: 15 amino acids. V shed 2 bases, J shed 5 bases, and the junction held 9 bases outside the gene matches. CDR1 SGHRS and CDR2 YFSETQ come from the germline V gene. The CDR3 DNA reads TGCGCCAGCAGCTTAGATGGCCAGGGGGGAACTGAAGCTTTCTTT. The encoded protein is CASSLDGQGGTEAFF.